This T cell receptor (beta chain) was obtained from a study of blood T cell repertoires in COVID-19. The CDR3 spans 14 residues. Germline CDR1 SGHAT, CDR2 FQNNGV. Trimming at V came to 5 bases and at J to 4 bases, leaving 7 bases not matched to a gene. Assay: immunoSEQ multiplex PCR; the TCRdb copy retains only in-frame clones and omits some. Among a few hundred thousand clones listed, roughly 80% were seen once. Input material: peripheral blood. The sequence derives from a human donor in a cohort sampled during active COVID-19. The chain has TRBV11-2 and TRBJ1-1; 7 bases map to TRBD1. The CDR3 is CASSLTEGATEAFF. CDR3 DNA sequence: TGTGCCAGCAGCCTAACGGAGGGGGCCACTGAAGCTTTCTTT.